The source of this T cell receptor beta chain is a study of blood T cell repertoires in COVID-19. Turning to the study itself: COVID-19 samples collected from the United States, Italy and Spain covered acute and convalescent phases.

The germline CDR1 and CDR2 sequences are MDHEN and SYDVKM. Unmatched junction bases numbered 13, after V lost 7 bases and J lost 6 bases. The CDR3 covers 15 residues. In the original processing: Reference gene primers were amplified, and this amplification served to estimate nucleated cell counts. The protocol was immunoSEQ multiplex PCR, while the TCRdb copy is restricted to in-frame clones and leaves out a portion. V, J and clone size are those of that table, while D and trimming were read from the DNA. The sample shows 320,000 or so clones, 89% of them seen only once. The TCR was taken from a man aged 55 to 70 who had recovered from COVID-19. Sequenced: PBMCs or T cells enriched from blood (not recorded which). The V call is TRBV28, the J call TRBJ1-1, with 8 bases that match TRBD1. The CDR3 DNA reads TGTGCCAGCACCTTTCAGGACAGGGAAGGTCCTGAAGCTTTCTTT. As protein: CASTFQDREGPEAFF.